The 8 T cell receptor beta chains given below trace back to one sample, sequenced in a study of identifying expanded T cells in peripheral blood. Using immunoSEQ multiplex PCR, the repertoire was profiled, and TCRdb retains in-frame clones only, with some absent. The data hold about 82,000 clones, with 70% to 90% observed a single time. Specimen: blood. The receptors here all came from a person aged 18-70 years in good health.

The chain recombines TRBV10-3 with TRBJ2-1; TRBD2 matches at 11 bases. CDR1 is ENHRY, CDR2 SYGVKD, per germline. The CDR3 runs to 17 residues. V lost 4 bases to trimming and J lost 0 bases; unmatched junction nucleotides: 5. Here the CDR3 DNA reads TGTGCCATCAGTGGGGGGCTAGCGGGAGGCTCCTACAATGAGCAGTTCTTC. Its translation: CAISGGLAGGSYNEQFF.

The chain links TRBV18 to TRBJ2-7; 8 positions match TRBD1. Germline V gene sequence: CDR1 KGHSH, CDR2 LQKENI. The CDR3 is 14 residues long. V lost 3 bases and J lost 5; bases outside the gene matches: 6. Here the CDR3 reads CASSPRTGINEQYF. Here the CDR3 DNA reads TGTGCCAGCTCACCTAGGACAGGGATTAACGAGCAGTACTTC. Complete variable domain (other parts from reference TRBV18 and TRBJ2-7): NAGVMQNPRHLVRRRGQEARLRCSPMKGHSHVYWYRQLPEEGLKFMVYLQKENIIDESGMPKERFSAEFPKEGPSILRIQQVVRGDSAAYFCASSPRTGINEQYFGPGTRLTVT.

The rearrangement links TRBV5-5 to TRBJ1-1, with 8 bases aligning to TRBD1. CDR1 is SGHKS and CDR2 is YYEKEE in the germline V gene (reference sequence). The CDR3 is 15 amino acids. J lost 2 bases, V lost 4 bases, and 7 bases had no gene match. The CDR3 DNA follows: TGTGCCAGCAGCAACTCGGGACAGGAAAACACTGAAGCTTTCTTT. Translated, it gives CASSNSGQENTEAFF.

The CDR3 DNA reads TGTGCCTGGAGTCGGCGGACTGACGGCCTAATTAACAATCAGCCCCAGCATTTT. This translates into CAWSRRTDGLINNQPQHF. The J gene is TRBJ1-5, the V gene TRBV30, with D uncertain. The CDR3 is 18 amino acids. Trimming removed 2 bases at V and 3 bases at J, with 23 bases between. The V gene's germline CDR1 is GTSNPN and CDR2 SVGIG (reference sequence).

The rearrangement links TRBV5-5 to TRBJ1-5, with a weak D call TRBD1 (6 bases). CDR3 size: 15 residues. Germline V gives CDR1 SGHKS, CDR2 YYEKEE (reference sequence). Between the trimmed V and J ends, which lost 0 bases and 7 bases, there was a span of 14 bases. CDR3 nucleotides: TGTGCCAGCAGCTTGGCCCAGGGGTTTAACCAGCCCCAGCATTTT. Translating gives CASSLAQGFNQPQHF.

J is TRBJ2-7 and V is TRBV7-2, with D perhaps matching TRBD1 (5 bases). With 7 bases removed from V and 2 bases from J, the gap between germline ends came to 15 bases. In germline, CDR1 is SGHTA, CDR2 FQGNSA. The CDR3 consists of 14 residues. CDR3 bases: TGTGCCAGCACCCTAGGGGTCCTAGCCTACGAGCAGTACTTC. Its protein product is CASTLGVLAYEQYF.

This clone was seen a few times. The chain is built from TRBV5-4 and TRBJ2-2, with D unresolved. CDR1 and CDR2 (germline): SGHNT, YYREEE (reference sequence). The CDR3 is 12 amino acids. Trimming removed 4 bases from V and 8 bases from J, with 9 bases in between. CDR3 DNA: TGTGCCAGCAGCACACTTTTGGGGGAGCTGTTTTTT. Translating gives CASSTLLGELFF.

The chain has TRBV19 and TRBJ1-4; TRBD1 aligns across 7 bases. The CDR3 is 14 amino acids. Germline-derived CDR1 and CDR2 are LNHDA and SQIVND (reference sequence). Trimming took 7 bases from V and 5 from J; bases not matched to a gene: 7. The CDR3 DNA follows: TGTGCCAGTACTGGGACAGCCAGCAATGAAAAACTGTTTTTT. This sequence encodes CASTGTASNEKLFF.